A selection of T cell receptor beta chains follows, all from one sample in a study of T cell changes during pregnancy in multiple sclerosis. TCRdb's table, derived via immunoSEQ multiplex PCR, lists solely in-frame clones and lacks some. The sample lists over 70,000 clones, approximately 90% occurring once. This specimen consisted of peripheral blood, obtained in the first trimester of pregnancy. The receptors derive from a female donor in good health, enrolled as a control in a pregnancy study. CDR3s include the opening cysteine and the closing phenylalanine or tryptophan. The D gene is left open where the match is weak. Part of the rows lack a size; the others show once, few, many or a class for expanded clones.

size,J,D,V,CDR3,DNA
once,TRBJ2-1,.,TRBV5-1,CASSLRSGSGVYNEQFF,TGCGCCAGCAGCCTCCGATCGGGTTCGGGGGTCTACAATGAGCAGTTCTTC
once,TRBJ2-7,.,TRBV2,CASSEWAGYEQYF,TGTGCCAGCAGTGAATGGGCGGGCTACGAGCAGTACTTC
.,TRBJ1-5,TRBD1,TRBV28,CASSWGQMKGQGQPQHF,TGTGCCAGCAGTTGGGGTCAGATGAAGGGACAGGGCCAGCCCCAGCATTTT
.,TRBJ1-2,TRBD1,TRBV27,CASSLGQGVYGYTF,TGTGCCAGCAGTTTAGGGCAGGGGGTCTATGGCTACACCTTC
once,TRBJ1-4,TRBD1,TRBV5-1,CASSVQGADEKLFF,TGCGCCAGCAGCGTACAGGGGGCTGATGAAAAACTGTTTTTT
.,TRBJ2-2,.,TRBV6-5,CASSYKKGAGELFF,TGTGCCAGCAGTTACAAGAAGGGGGCCGGGGAGCTGTTTTTT
.,TRBJ1-4,.,TRBV19,CASMGWRVATNEKLFF,TGTGCCAGTATGGGTTGGAGGGTTGCAACTAATGAAAAACTGTTTTTT
.,TRBJ2-7,TRBD1,TRBV28,CASSSPGQGEYEQYF,TGTGCCAGCAGTTCCCCGGGACAGGGGGAATACGAGCAGTACTTC
.,TRBJ2-7,TRBD2,TRBV4-1,CASSQEVLAGGVYEQYF,TGCGCCAGCAGCCAAGAGGTTCTGGCGGGAGGAGTCTACGAGCAGTACTTC
once,TRBJ2-7,.,TRBV19,CASTPGGGPKSYEQYF,TGTGCCAGTACCCCGGGAGGGGGCCCTAAGTCCTACGAGCAGTACTTC
.,TRBJ2-7,TRBD1,TRBV18,CASSPMRGGSFGHEQYF,TGTGCCAGCTCACCAATGCGAGGGGGCTCCTTTGGCCACGAGCAGTACTTC
.,TRBJ2-5,TRBD1,TRBV19,CASSISTGSLETQYF,TGTGCCAGTAGTATTTCGACAGGGTCGTTGGAGACCCAGTACTTC
.,TRBJ2-7,TRBD2,TRBV5-1,CASSPSGLAVYEQYF,TGCGCCAGCAGTCCCTCGGGACTAGCGGTCTACGAGCAGTACTTC
.,TRBJ2-1,.,TRBV7-9,CASSLAAASYNEQFF,TGTGCCAGCAGCTTAGCAGCAGCGAGTTACAATGAGCAGTTCTTC
.,TRBJ2-7,TRBD1,TRBV28,CASSFQDRASSYEQYF,TGTGCCAGCAGTTTCCAAGACAGGGCAAGCTCCTACGAGCAGTACTTC
.,TRBJ1-5,.,TRBV6-4,CASSAKEGLPFSNQPQHF,TGTGCCAGCAGTGCCAAGGAGGGGCTCCCCTTTAGCAATCAGCCCCAGCATTTT
once,TRBJ2-5,TRBD2,TRBV2,CASSPIAGALETQYF,TGTGCCAGCAGTCCGATAGCGGGAGCGTTAGAGACCCAGTACTTC
.,TRBJ2-7,.,TRBV28,CASSWGHRSPSYEQYF,TGTGCCAGCAGTTGGGGGCACCGATCCCCTTCCTACGAGCAGTACTTC
.,TRBJ2-2,TRBD1,TRBV5-4,CASSKGQDTGELFF,TGTGCCAGCAGCAAGGGACAGGACACCGGGGAGCTGTTTTTT
.,TRBJ2-2,TRBD2,TRBV2,CASKEREGTGELFF,TGTGCCAGCAAAGAGCGGGAGGGCACCGGGGAGCTGTTTTTT
.,TRBJ2-1,TRBD1,TRBV7-8,CATSELGGGNEQFF,TGTGCCACCTCGGAACTAGGGGGCGGGAATGAGCAGTTCTTC
.,TRBJ2-7,TRBD1,TRBV6-5,CASSSDRQGVYEQYF,TGTGCCAGCAGCTCCGACCGACAGGGCGTCTACGAGCAGTACTTC
.,TRBJ2-5,.,TRBV7-8,CASSLGIGGSSQGTQYF,TGTGCCAGCAGCTTAGGAATTGGAGGTTCCTCTCAAGGGACCCAGTACTTC
.,TRBJ2-3,TRBD1,TRBV15,CATSRDTLSQGADTDTQYF,TGTGCCACCAGCAGAGATACCTTGAGTCAGGGGGCCGACACAGATACGCAGTATTTT
.,TRBJ2-7,.,TRBV5-1,CASSFGGAKNEQYF,TGCGCCAGCAGCTTCGGAGGGGCCAAGAACGAGCAGTACTTC
.,TRBJ1-2,TRBD1,TRBV6-1,CASSERSQTGRYGYTF,TGTGCCAGCAGTGAGCGTTCCCAGACAGGGCGCTATGGCTACACCTTC
many,TRBJ2-2,TRBD2,TRBV11-3,CASSLGAGGTGELFF,TGTGCCAGCAGCTTGGGAGCGGGAGGCACCGGGGAGCTGTTTTTT
.,TRBJ2-2,TRBD2,TRBV5-1,CASSLPGLAGEGNTGELFF,TGCGCCAGCAGCTTGCCGGGACTAGCGGGAGAAGGGAACACCGGGGAGCTGTTTTTT
.,TRBJ2-1,.,TRBV5-8,CASSLRVLRINNEQFF,TGTGCCAGCAGCCTCAGGGTGCTCAGGATTAACAATGAGCAGTTCTTC
.,TRBJ1-5,.,TRBV5-1,CASSLLGVESQPQHF,TGCGCCAGCAGCTTGTTAGGCGTGGAGAGTCAGCCCCAGCATTTT
once,TRBJ2-1,TRBD2,TRBV2,CASSERTSGSNEQFF,TGTGCCAGCAGTGAACGTACTAGCGGGAGCAATGAGCAGTTCTTC
.,TRBJ1-2,TRBD1,TRBV4-1,CASSLQGAGYGYTF,TGCGCCAGCAGCCTCCAGGGGGCAGGCTATGGCTACACCTTC
.,TRBJ2-5,TRBD1,TRBV7-9,CASSATGEETQYF,TGTGCCAGCAGCGCGACAGGGGAGGAGACCCAGTACTTC
.,TRBJ2-7,.,TRBV5-1,CASSFTGPYEQYF,TGCGCCAGCAGCTTTACAGGCCCCTACGAGCAGTACTTC
.,TRBJ2-2,TRBD1,TRBV10-3,CAISQIRDRGRSGELFF,TGTGCCATCAGTCAAATACGGGACAGGGGGCGATCCGGGGAGCTGTTTTTT
once,TRBJ1-2,.,TRBV6-1,CATSHNGPGNYGYTF,TGTGCCACTTCCCATAACGGACCAGGGAACTATGGCTACACCTTC
.,TRBJ2-7,TRBD2,TRBV27,CASREAGGGYEQYF,TGTGCCAGCAGGGAGGCGGGAGGAGGCTACGAGCAGTACTTC
.,TRBJ1-2,TRBD1,TRBV28,CASSYMDRGTYGYTF,TGTGCCAGCAGTTATATGGACAGGGGAACCTATGGCTACACCTTC
.,TRBJ2-1,TRBD2,TRBV2,CASSELASGASNEQFF,TGTGCCAGCAGTGAATTGGCTAGCGGGGCCTCGAATGAGCAGTTCTTC
.,TRBJ1-1,.,TRBV18,CASSPRQQNTEAFF,TGTGCCAGCTCACCAAGACAGCAGAACACTGAAGCTTTCTTT
.,TRBJ2-7,.,TRBV10-2,CASSEAGSSYEQYF,TGCGCCAGCAGTGAGGCAGGCAGCTCCTACGAGCAGTACTTC
once,TRBJ2-2,TRBD1,TRBV11-2,CASSAGKGGRGELFF,TGTGCCAGCAGTGCCGGAAAAGGGGGCCGCGGGGAGCTGTTTTTT
.,TRBJ1-2,TRBD1,TRBV6-5,CASSARDRDPNGYTF,TGTGCCAGCAGTGCCCGGGACAGGGATCCCAATGGCTACACCTTC
.,TRBJ1-1,TRBD1,TRBV6-1,CASREPDRDGAFF,TGTGCCAGCAGGGAACCCGACAGGGATGGAGCTTTCTTT
many,TRBJ2-1,TRBD2,TRBV6-5,CASSYSVGLAGRQFF,TGTGCCAGCAGTTACTCGGTGGGACTAGCGGGTCGGCAGTTCTTC
.,TRBJ2-5,.,TRBV5-4,CASSLDLGDETQYF,TGTGCCAGCAGCTTGGATTTAGGGGATGAGACCCAGTACTTC
.,TRBJ1-2,TRBD1,TRBV7-9,CASSSGTGFYGYTF,TGTGCCAGCAGCTCCGGGACAGGGTTCTATGGCTACACCTTC
.,TRBJ2-5,TRBD2,TRBV28,CASTFLAGGRETQYF,TGTGCCAGCACCTTTTTAGCGGGAGGTAGAGAGACCCAGTACTTC
.,TRBJ2-5,TRBD2,TRBV11-2,CASSLDAGTSRTQYF,TGTGCCAGCAGCTTAGACGCCGGGACTAGTCGGACCCAGTACTTC